The 9 T cell receptor beta chains below come from one sample, sequenced in a study of response to subunit inactivated influenza vaccine. Via MiXCR, TCRdb re-called the RT-PCR reads, giving one row per CDR3 protein. The sample has 150,000 or so distinct CDR3 sequences, roughly 10% seen once. The specimen comprised CD8+ T cells sorted from PBMCs, sampled 23 to 25 months after vaccination. The source is a man between 50 and 69 years old who received an inactivated influenza vaccine.

V usage is TRBV6-5 and J usage is TRBJ2-2; 11 bases align to TRBD1. Germline CDR1 and CDR2: MNHEY and SVGAGI. V lost 2 bases and J lost 8; bases outside the gene matches: 7. The length of the CDR3 is 16 residues. This CDR3 reads CASSYRGTGGMGELFF. Written as DNA, the CDR3 is TGTGCCAGCAGTTACCGGGGGACAGGGGGAATGGGGGAGCTGTTTTTT.

The chain has TRBV20-1 and TRBJ2-7; D may correspond to TRBD1 or TRBD2 (6 bases each). Germline CDR1 is DFQATT and CDR2 is SNEGSKA (reference sequence). Deletions cut 1 base from V and 6 bases from J, with 13 bases between. The CDR3 is made up of 13 amino acids. The CDR3 loop reads CSARVGGLGEQYF. The DNA of the CDR3 is TGCAGTGCTAGAGTCGGGGGCCTAGGCGAGCAGTACTTC.

The rearrangement links TRBV7-3 to TRBJ2-2; D gene unclear. CDR1 is SGHTA and CDR2 is FQGTGA in the germline V gene. Deletions cut 6 bases from V and 6 bases from J, with 8 bases between. The CDR3 sequence is 12 residues long. CDR3 sequence (DNA): TGTGCCAGCAGACTGGACCCCGGGGAGCTGTTTTTT. Translating gives CASRLDPGELFF. The full variable domain, in which reference TRBV7-3 and TRBJ2-2 provide the parts outside the CDR3, is GAGVSQTPSNKVTEKGKYVELRCDPISGHTALYWYRQSLGQGPEFLIYFQGTGAADDSGLPNDRFFAVRPEGSVSTLKIQRTERGDSAVYLCASRLDPGELFFGEGSRLTVL.

The chain uses TRBV6-1 and TRBJ2-7; possibly TRBD2 for D (5 bases). Per germline, CDR1 MNHNS and CDR2 SASEGT. The V and J ends lost 7 bases and 7 bases respectively, with 11 bases between them. The CDR3 is 11 residues long. CDR3 protein: CASNRGWEQYF. The DNA for the CDR3 is TGTGCCAGCAATCGGGGTTGGGAGCAGTACTTC.

V and J are TRBV27 and TRBJ2-3; TRBD2 aligns across 10 bases. In germline, CDR1 is MNHEY, CDR2 SMNVEV (reference sequence). Unmatched junction bases numbered 7, after V lost 6 bases and J lost 4 bases. The CDR3 spans 15 residues. The CDR3 loop reads CASSPAGGRADTQYF. DNA of the CDR3: TGTGCCAGCAGCCCAGCGGGGGGGCGAGCAGATACGCAGTATTTT.

Only a few counts were recorded for this clonotype. V usage is TRBV7-9 and J usage is TRBJ1-1; D unclear. The germline V and J ends were trimmed by 5 bases and 3 bases, with 22 bases remaining between them. Germline loops: CDR1 SEHNR, CDR2 FQNEAQ (reference sequence). The CDR3 sequence is 17 residues long. The CDR3 nucleotides read TGTGCCAGCAGCCCCGGCGGACTTCGGTCGGCGGACACTGAAGCTTTCTTT. Translated: CASSPGGLRSADTEAFF.

The rearrangement uses TRBV4-3 and TRBJ2-7, with D perhaps matching TRBD1 (6 bases). The V end was cut by 4 bases, the J end by 2 bases, with 15 bases between. The length of the CDR3 is 15 residues. Germline V gene sequence: CDR1 LGHNA, CDR2 YSLEER. As DNA, the CDR3 is TGCGCCAGCAGCCTGGACAGATCGGTAGCCTACGAGCAGTACTTC. Amino acid sequence: CASSLDRSVAYEQYF.

This clonotype was recorded a few times. The rearrangement links TRBV20-1 to TRBJ2-7; TRBD2 matches 12 bases. V gave up 7 bases and J gave up 2 bases; unmatched junction bases: 3. Germline V gene lookup returns CDR1 DFQATT and CDR2 SNEGSKA (reference sequence). CDR3 size: 13 residues. The CDR3 region has the DNA TGCAGTGTCAGACTAGCGGGAGCCTACGAGCAGTACTTC. This codes for CSVRLAGAYEQYF.

This clonotype was observed a handful of times. V and J are TRBV6-5 and TRBJ2-1, with TRBD2 matching over 10 bases. The CDR3 loop spans 16 amino acids. The germline gives CDR1 MNHEY, CDR2 SVGAGI. The trim removed 5 bases at V and 2 bases at J, leaving 6 bases unmatched. CDR3 nucleotides: TGTGCCAGCAGTAACCTCGGGACTAGCGCCTACAATGAGCAGTTCTTC. This sequence encodes CASSNLGTSAYNEQFF.